This entry describes one T cell receptor beta chain. The data were obtained in a study of blood T cell repertoires in COVID-19. Turning to the study itself: Material from acute and convalescent COVID-19 was sourced from the United States, Italy and Spain. From T cells, B-cell-depleted T cells, or PBMCs came the material, which was cDNA or gDNA.

Germline-derived CDR1 and CDR2 are SGHTA and FQGNSA. V shed 3 bases and J 4 bases; nucleotides not matched to a gene: 12. This CDR3 is built from 17 residues. In the original workflow: Nucleated cell number was recorded as an estimate derived from reference gene primer amplification. The data were produced by immunoSEQ multiplex PCR, yet TCRdb's version contains in-frame clones alone and is incomplete. The DNA was the basis for D and trimming; V, J and clone size are from that table. The table has about 73,000 clones, 65% to 85% seen once. The sequencing sample was made of peripheral blood. The TCR comes from a human donor in a cohort sampled during active COVID-19. This chain uses TRBV7-2 with TRBJ2-5; 9 bases match TRBD2. Here the CDR3 reads CASSLGFGAGGRETQYF. The DNA for the CDR3 is TGTGCCAGCAGCTTGGGATTTGGAGCGGGGGGCCGAGAGACCCAGTACTTC. The whole variable domain, remainder taken from reference TRBV7-2 and TRBJ2-5, is GAGVSQSPSNKVTEKGKDVELRCDPISGHTALYWYRQSLGQGLEFLIYFQGNSAPDKSGLPSDRFSAERTGGSVSTLTIQRTQQEDSAVYLCASSLGFGAGGRETQYFGPGTRLLVL.